A selection of T cell receptor beta chains follows, all from one sample in a study of response to subunit inactivated influenza vaccine. TCRdb ran MiXCR on the RT-PCR reads and lists one entry per CDR3 protein. Among more than 600,000 distinct CDR3 sequences listed, about a fifth were seen once. Sequenced here: PBMCs from blood, sampled roughly 5 days after vaccination. The receptors were sampled from a man aged 45-60 years who received an inactivated influenza vaccine. CDR3s leave out the opening cysteine and the closing phenylalanine or tryptophan.

V gene: TRBV10-3
J gene: TRBJ2-7
CDR3 protein: AISKTSGTGELEQY

V gene: TRBV27
J gene: TRBJ1-2
CDR3 protein: ASSFSGQGGTPYT

V gene: TRBV20-1
J gene: TRBJ1-5
CDR3 protein: SARTGGSQPQH

V gene: TRBV7-8
J gene: TRBJ2-7
CDR3 protein: ASSHKVSGTYEQY

V gene: TRBV20-1
J gene: TRBJ2-3
CDR3 protein: SASGLAGPADTQY

V gene: TRBV28
J gene: TRBJ2-7
CDR3 protein: ASNLAVYGEQY

V gene: TRBV6-2/TRBV6-3
J gene: TRBJ1-1
CDR3 protein: ASSYDRDTEAF

V gene: TRBV10-3
J gene: TRBJ1-2
CDR3 protein: AITPEEASYGYT

V gene: TRBV20-1
J gene: TRBJ1-6
CDR3 protein: SASPQMGRALH

V gene: TRBV5-1
J gene: TRBJ2-3
CDR3 protein: ASSAGLAGGWDTQY

V gene: TRBV5-1
J gene: TRBJ1-3
CDR3 protein: ASSLNPGQGVISGNTIY

V gene: TRBV28
J gene: TRBJ2-3
CDR3 protein: ASIPRGRLTDTQY

V gene: TRBV5-5
J gene: TRBJ2-5
CDR3 protein: ASSLSNPGPQETQY

V gene: TRBV9
J gene: TRBJ2-1
CDR3 protein: ASSLTGQSYNEQF

V gene: TRBV7-9
J gene: TRBJ2-5
CDR3 protein: ASSLGPLDSQETQY

V gene: TRBV12-3/TRBV12-4
J gene: TRBJ1-2
CDR3 protein: ASSLEQIKRGYT

V gene: TRBV7-2
J gene: TRBJ2-2
CDR3 protein: ASSARTGRTGELF

V gene: TRBV29-1
J gene: TRBJ2-1
CDR3 protein: SGTQGSSYNEQF

V gene: TRBV28
J gene: TRBJ1-1
CDR3 protein: ASSLHLNTEAF

V gene: TRBV23-1
J gene: TRBJ1-1
CDR3 protein: ASSQRVGENTEAF

V gene: TRBV9
J gene: TRBJ2-2
CDR3 protein: ASSSSPGRSNTGELF

V gene: TRBV20-1
J gene: TRBJ2-3
CDR3 protein: SASPSGRSTDTQY

V gene: TRBV7-9
J gene: TRBJ2-5
CDR3 protein: ASSLIAGQETQY

V gene: TRBV7-8
J gene: TRBJ2-2
CDR3 protein: ASSFLAGAQVLNTGELF

V gene: TRBV20-1
J gene: TRBJ1-5
CDR3 protein: SASTVLSNQPQH